Only a few counts were recorded for the clone carrying this TCR beta chain. The sample belongs to a study of blood T cells in healthy people across ages. A sample-barcoded 5' primer and a J-beta primer mix were used in a second PCR of about 7 to 12 cycles. TCRdb re-derived calls from the 5' RACE reads in MiXCR, one entry per CDR3 protein. The sample holds more than 1,000,000 distinct CDR3 sequences, under 30% seen once. The CDR3 extends over 13 amino acids. The data also belong to a second study, concerning T cells of mothers and their children. That report notes: Both sample barcodes and 2-4 random nucleotides came from the M1S primer of the second PCR.

This sequence was found in a girl aged 2-15 years in good health. The specimen was blood. V and J are TRBV12-3 or TRBV12-4 and TRBJ2-5; perhaps TRBD2 as D (6 bases). The better agreement between TRBJ2-1 and the DNA end casts doubt on the J call. As DNA, the CDR3 is TGTGCCAGCAACGGGGGTAGCCTCAATGAGCAGTTCTTC. Encoded protein: CASNGGSLNEQFF.